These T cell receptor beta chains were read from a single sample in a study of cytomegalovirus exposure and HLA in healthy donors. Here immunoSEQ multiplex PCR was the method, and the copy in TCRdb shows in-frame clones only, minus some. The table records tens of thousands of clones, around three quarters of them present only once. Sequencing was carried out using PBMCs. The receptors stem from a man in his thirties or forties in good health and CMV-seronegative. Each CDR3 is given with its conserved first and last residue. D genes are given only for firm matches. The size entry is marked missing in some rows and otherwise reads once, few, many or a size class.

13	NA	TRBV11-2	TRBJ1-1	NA	CASSFSRTPEAFF	TGTGCCAGCAGCTTTAGTCGGACACCCGAAGCTTTCTTT
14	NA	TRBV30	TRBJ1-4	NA	CAWSVSSLNEKLFF	TGTGCCTGGAGTGTTTCCAGTCTTAATGAAAAACTGTTTTTT
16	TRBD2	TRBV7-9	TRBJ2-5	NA	CASSAGLAGVQETQYF	TGTGCCAGCAGCGCGGGACTAGCGGGCGTCCAAGAGACCCAGTACTTC
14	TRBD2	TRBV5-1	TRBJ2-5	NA	CASSLGLAGETQYF	TGCGCCAGCAGCTTGGGACTAGCCGGGGAGACCCAGTACTTC
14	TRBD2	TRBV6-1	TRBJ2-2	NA	CASSGGLRTGELFF	TGTGCCAGCAGCGGGGGACTACGCACCGGGGAGCTGTTTTTT
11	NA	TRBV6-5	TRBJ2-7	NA	CASSRAYEQYF	TGTGCCAGCAGTCGGGCCTACGAGCAGTACTTC
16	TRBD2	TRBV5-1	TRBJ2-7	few	CASSRTLAGMKTEQYF	TGCGCCAGCAGCCGTACGCTAGCGGGAATGAAAACCGAGCAGTACTTC
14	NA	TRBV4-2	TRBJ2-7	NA	CASSQDHASYEQYF	TGTGCCAGCAGCCAAGATCACGCTAGCTACGAGCAGTACTTC
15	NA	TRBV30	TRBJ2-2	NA	CAWSVGGGGTGELFF	TGTGCCTGGAGTGTCGGCGGGGGCGGGACCGGGGAGCTGTTTTTT
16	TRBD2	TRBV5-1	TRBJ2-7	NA	CASSPGTSAFQHEQYF	TGCGCCAGCAGCCCCGGGACTAGCGCCTTCCAGCACGAGCAGTACTTC
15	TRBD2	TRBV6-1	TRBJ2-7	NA	CAIVSGRAGSYEQYF	TGTGCCATCGTTAGCGGGAGGGCCGGCTCCTACGAGCAGTACTTC
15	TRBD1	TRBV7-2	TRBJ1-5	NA	CASSSTATGSQPQHF	TGTGCCAGCAGCTCCACAGCGACAGGGAGTCAGCCCCAGCATTTT
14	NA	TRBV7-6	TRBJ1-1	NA	CASSLAGDFYQAFF	TGTGCCAGCAGCTTAGCAGGGGATTTCTACCAAGCTTTCTTT
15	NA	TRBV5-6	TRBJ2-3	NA	CASSPISGSTDTQYF	TGTGCCAGCAGCCCGATTAGCGGTTCCACAGATACGCAGTATTTT
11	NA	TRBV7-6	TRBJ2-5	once	CASSLDGTQYF	TGTGCCAGCAGCTTAGACGGGACCCAGTACTTC
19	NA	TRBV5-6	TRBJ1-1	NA	CASSFNGMFTGNMNTEAFF	TGTGCCAGCAGCTTTAATGGGATGTTTACAGGGAACATGAACACTGAAGCTTTCTTT
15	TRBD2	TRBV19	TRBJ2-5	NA	CASSPSGSGWETQYF	TGTGCCAGTAGTCCCAGCGGGAGTGGATGGGAGACCCAGTACTTC
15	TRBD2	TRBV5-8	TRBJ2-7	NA	CASTTSGISSYEQYF	TGTGCCAGCACGACTAGCGGGATTAGCTCCTACGAGCAGTACTTC
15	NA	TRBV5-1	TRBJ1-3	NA	CASSARGSAGNTIYF	TGCGCCAGCAGCGCGAGGGGGTCCGCTGGAAACACCATATATTTT
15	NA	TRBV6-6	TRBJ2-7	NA	CASSSPTLSSYEQYF	TGTGCCAGCAGTTCGCCGACACTTAGCTCCTACGAGCAGTACTTC
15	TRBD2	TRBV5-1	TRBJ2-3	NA	CASSFGGSSTDTQYF	TGCGCCAGCAGCTTCGGGGGGTCTAGCACAGATACGCAGTATTTT
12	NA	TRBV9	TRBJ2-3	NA	CASRSVADTQYF	TGTGCCAGCAGATCGGTTGCAGATACGCAGTATTTT
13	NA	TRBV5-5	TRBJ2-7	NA	CASSIPKNYEQYF	TGTGCCAGCAGCATCCCTAAAAACTACGAGCAGTACTTC
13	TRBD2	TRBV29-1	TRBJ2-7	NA	CSYSSGRTYEQYF	TGCAGCTACTCTAGCGGGAGGACCTACGAGCAGTACTTC
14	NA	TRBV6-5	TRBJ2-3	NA	CASSTGSSTDTQYF	TGTGCCAGCAGTACTGGTTCTAGCACAGATACGCAGTATTTT
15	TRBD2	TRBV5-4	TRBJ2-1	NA	CASIDRAGVNNEQFF	TGTGCCAGCATCGACAGAGCGGGAGTCAACAATGAGCAGTTCTTC
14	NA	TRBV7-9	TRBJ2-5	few	CASNPSVEGETQYF	TGTGCCAGCAACCCGTCGGTGGAGGGGGAGACCCAGTACTTC
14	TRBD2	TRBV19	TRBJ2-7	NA	CASSGLAGRYEQYF	TGTGCCAGTAGCGGACTAGCGGGCCGCTACGAGCAGTACTTC
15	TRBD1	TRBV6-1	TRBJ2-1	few	CASSETGGRYNEQFF	TGTGCCAGCAGTGAGACAGGGGGCAGGTACAATGAGCAGTTCTTC
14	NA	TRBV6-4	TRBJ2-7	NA	CASSATGTTYEQYF	TGTGCCAGCAGTGCGACCGGGACAACCTACGAGCAGTACTTC
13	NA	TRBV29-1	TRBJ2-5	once	CSVGQASLETQYF	TGCAGCGTTGGCCAGGCTTCCCTAGAGACCCAGTACTTC
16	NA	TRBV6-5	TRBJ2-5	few	CASSYGAARSGETQYF	TGTGCCAGCAGTTACGGGGCAGCGCGATCCGGAGAGACCCAGTACTTC
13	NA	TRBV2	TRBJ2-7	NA	CANRERASYEQYF	TGTGCCAACAGGGAGCGGGCTTCCTACGAGCAGTACTTC
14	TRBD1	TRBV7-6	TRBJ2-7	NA	CASSLRSTGAEQYF	TGTGCCAGCAGCTTAAGGTCGACAGGGGCTGAGCAGTACTTC
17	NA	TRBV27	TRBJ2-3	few	CASSPNVASTSTDTQYF	TGTGCCAGCAGCCCCAATGTAGCTTCTACTAGCACAGATACGCAGTATTTT
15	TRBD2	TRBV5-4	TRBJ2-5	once	CASSLGTSGLGTQYF	TGTGCCAGCAGCTTGGGCACTAGCGGTCTGGGGACCCAGTACTTC
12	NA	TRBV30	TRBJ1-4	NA	CAWSVRGEKLFF	TGTGCCTGGAGTGTAAGGGGGGAAAAACTGTTTTTT
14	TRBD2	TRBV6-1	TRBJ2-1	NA	CATTLGGLWNEQFF	TGTGCCACCACGTTGGGAGGGTTATGGAATGAGCAGTTCTTC
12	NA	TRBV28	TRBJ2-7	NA	CASSTRGDEQYF	TGTGCCAGTAGCACCAGGGGCGACGAGCAGTACTTC
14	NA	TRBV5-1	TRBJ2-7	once	CASRTDRTRYEQYF	TGCGCCAGCAGAACCGATAGGACTCGCTACGAGCAGTACTTC
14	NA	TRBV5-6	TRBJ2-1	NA	CASSLARNHNEQFF	TGTGCCAGCAGCTTGGCCAGGAACCACAATGAGCAGTTCTTC
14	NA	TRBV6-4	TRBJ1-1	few	CASSDFSKNTEAFF	TGTGCCAGCAGTGACTTTAGCAAGAACACTGAAGCTTTCTTT
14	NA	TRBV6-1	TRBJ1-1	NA	CASSDNPPNTEAFF	TGTGCCAGCAGTGATAATCCCCCGAACACTGAAGCTTTCTTT
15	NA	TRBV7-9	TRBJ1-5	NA	CASSLGLETGQPQHF	TGTGCCAGCAGCTTAGGTTTGGAAACAGGACAGCCCCAGCATTTT
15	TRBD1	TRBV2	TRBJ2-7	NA	CASGTGTSVGYEQYF	TGTGCCAGCGGGACAGGGACGTCGGTTGGGTACGAGCAGTACTTC
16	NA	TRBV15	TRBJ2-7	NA	CATSRDGVGSSYEQYF	TGTGCCACCAGCAGAGATGGAGTAGGATCCTCCTACGAGCAGTACTTC
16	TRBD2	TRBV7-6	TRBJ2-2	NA	CASSLAGGGGTGELFF	TGTGCCAGCAGCTTAGCTGGTGGGGGGGGTACCGGGGAGCTGTTTTTT
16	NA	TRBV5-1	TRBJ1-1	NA	CASSSPSGTLNTEAFF	TGCGCCAGCAGCTCCCCTTCCGGGACACTTAACACTGAAGCTTTCTTT
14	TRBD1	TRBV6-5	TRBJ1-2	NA	CASRPGTGVYGYTF	TGTGCCAGCAGACCCGGGACAGGAGTCTATGGCTACACCTTC
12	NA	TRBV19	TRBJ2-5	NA	CASSDYQETQYF	TGTGCCAGTAGCGACTATCAAGAGACCCAGTACTTC
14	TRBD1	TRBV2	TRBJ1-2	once	CASREPGQSYGYTF	TGTGCCAGCAGAGAGCCGGGACAGTCCTATGGCTACACCTTC
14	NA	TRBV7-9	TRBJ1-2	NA	CASSLGLEGSGYTF	TGTGCCAGCAGCTTAGGCCTAGAGGGTTCTGGCTACACCTTC
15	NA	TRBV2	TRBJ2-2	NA	CATQSGGMNTGELFF	TGTGCCACTCAATCTGGGGGGATGAACACCGGGGAGCTGTTTTTT
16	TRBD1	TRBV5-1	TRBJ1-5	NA	CASSPAPDRDGQPQHF	TGCGCCAGCAGCCCAGCTCCCGACAGGGACGGTCAGCCCCAGCATTTT
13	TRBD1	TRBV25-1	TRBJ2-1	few	CASSETGGDEQFF	TGTGCCAGCAGTGAGACAGGGGGCGATGAGCAGTTCTTC
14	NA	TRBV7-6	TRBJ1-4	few	CASSLAIESEKLFF	TGTGCCAGCAGCTTAGCAATCGAGAGTGAAAAACTGTTTTTT
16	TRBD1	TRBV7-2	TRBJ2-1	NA	CASSLWGQGKYNEQFF	TGTGCCAGCAGCTTGTGGGGACAGGGTAAATACAATGAGCAGTTCTTC
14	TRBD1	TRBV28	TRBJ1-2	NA	CASSSSGTGYGYTF	TGTGCCAGCAGTTCATCCGGGACAGGTTATGGCTACACCTTC
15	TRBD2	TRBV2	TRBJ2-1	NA	CASTKTSGSSNEQFF	TGTGCCAGCACTAAGACTAGCGGGAGTTCAAATGAGCAGTTCTTC